These 16 T cell receptor beta chains share one sample of origin, sequenced in a study of cytomegalovirus exposure and HLA in healthy donors. PCR employed 60 Vbeta and 13 Jbeta primers. TCRdb's table, derived via immunoSEQ multiplex PCR, lists solely in-frame clones and lacks some. This table holds 150,000 to 200,000 clones, roughly 9.4% found once. The source material was PBMCs. These receptors were taken from a woman aged 30 to 39 in good health and CMV-seropositive.

The sample holds a few counts of this clone. V is TRBV5-8 and J is TRBJ2-7, with D perhaps matching TRBD2 (6 bases). In germline, CDR1 is SGHTS, CDR2 YDEGEE. The CDR3 has 15 residues. Deletions cut 5 bases from V and 7 bases from J, with 22 bases between. The DNA of the CDR3 is TGTGCCAGCAGTCAGCGCGTGGGGGGAGGTCTGGAGCAGTACTTC. Translated, it gives CASSQRVGGGLEQYF.

In the case of this clone: Within the sample, other DNA sequences also encode this same CDR3. V gene TRBV28 combines with J gene TRBJ1-2; 8 bases align to TRBD1. There are 17 residues in the CDR3. Germline CDR1 MDHEN, CDR2 SYDVKM. The ends lost 4 bases at V and 2 bases at J; junction bases unmatched: 12. CDR3: CASSSYNDRGTNYGYTF. CDR3 DNA sequence: TGTGCCAGCAGTTCCTATAATGACAGGGGCACAAACTATGGCTACACCTTC.

The rearrangement joins TRBV12-5 to TRBJ1-2; 10 bases fit TRBD1. The CDR3 totals 16 residues. The trim removed 1 base at V and 2 bases at J, leaving 4 bases unmatched. Germline values: CDR1 LGHNT, CDR2 FRNRAP. The CDR3 DNA sequence: TGTGCTAGTGGTTTGGGGGGGACAGGGGAGAACTATGGCTACACCTTC. This translates into CASGLGGTGENYGYTF.

The chain recombines TRBV29-1 with TRBJ2-7; TRBD2 agrees at 8 bases. V shed 7 bases and J 0 bases; nucleotides not matched to a gene: 5. CDR1 and CDR2 from the germline V gene are SQVTM and ANQGSEA. This CDR3 region has 13 residues. The CDR3 DNA reads TGCAGCGCTAGCGGGTATAGCTCCTACGAGCAGTACTTC. Translating gives CSASGYSSYEQYF.

In this sample, this clone turned up a few times. The chain couples TRBV9 to TRBJ1-3; unclear D gene. CDR1 is SGDLS and CDR2 is YYNGEE in the germline V gene. Trimming cost V 2 bases and J 0 bases, with 18 bases left between them. The CDR3 has 18 residues. In DNA form, the CDR3 reads TGTGCCAGCAGCGTTGCCTCTCCTGTAGAACCCTCTGGAAACACCATATATTTT. Protein sequence: CASSVASPVEPSGNTIYF.

This chain connects TRBV7-2 to TRBJ2-1; TRBD2 aligns across 8 bases. Looked up from germline, CDR1 is SGHTA and CDR2 is FQGNSA. Trimming at V came to 3 bases and at J to 10 bases, leaving 5 bases not matched to a gene. The CDR3 is 13 amino acids. The CDR3 nucleotides read TGTGCCAGCAGCTTGGGACTAGTCCGAGAGCAGTTCTTC. It codes for CASSLGLVREQFF.

V and J are TRBV13 and TRBJ2-3; 8 nucleotides agree with TRBD2. This CDR3 is built from 14 residues. Germline V gene sequence: CDR1 PRHDT, CDR2 FYEKMQ (reference sequence). This CDR3 is CASEGGRHADTQYF. CDR3 nucleotides: TGTGCTAGCGAGGGCGGGAGGCACGCAGATACGCAGTATTTT.

The V and J genes are TRBV5-1 and TRBJ1-1, with unresolved D. Trimming removed 4 bases from V and 1 base from J, with 11 bases in between. CDR1 is SGHRS and CDR2 is YFSETQ in the germline V gene. The CDR3 spans 14 residues. The CDR3 DNA sequence: TGCGCCAGCAGCAGGGTGAGCGGGAACACTGAAGCTTTCTTT. This translates into CASSRVSGNTEAFF. Full variable domain (remainder filled in from reference TRBV5-1 and TRBJ1-1): KAGVTQTPRYLIKTRGQQVTLSCSPISGHRSVSWYQQTPGQGLQFLFEYFSETQRNKGNFPGRFSGRQFSNSRSEMNVSTLELGDSALYLCASSRVSGNTEAFFGQGTRLTVV.

Only a few counts were recorded for this clone. CDR3 in amino acids: CASSERRQNGNTIYF. In DNA, the CDR3 is TGTGCCAGCAGTGAAAGAAGACAGAATGGAAACACCATATATTTT. This chain joins TRBV6-1 and TRBJ1-3; the D gene is possibly TRBD1 (5 bases). Germline CDR1 reads MNHNS; CDR2 reads SASEGT. The CDR3 contains 15 residues. V was cut by 2 bases and J by 3 bases, with 11 bases left in between.

This clone was found a few times. This chain connects TRBV11-2 to TRBJ2-1; 7 bases fit TRBD2. From germline, CDR1 is SGHAT and CDR2 FQNNGV. V dropped 6 bases and J dropped 0; count of bases not matched to a gene: 8. The CDR3 consists of 16 residues. CDR3 nucleotides: TGTGCCAGCAGTTCACTAGCGCCAAGCTCCTACAATGAGCAGTTCTTC. Amino acid sequence: CASSSLAPSSYNEQFF. Full variable domain (remainder filled in from reference TRBV11-2 and TRBJ2-1): EAGVAQSPRYKIIEKRQSVAFWCNPISGHATLYWYQQILGQGPKLLIQFQNNGVVDDSQLPKDRFSAERLKGVDSTLKIQPAKLEDSAVYLCASSSLAPSSYNEQFFGPGTRLTVL.

The rearrangement links TRBV7-8 to TRBJ2-5; 11 bases fit TRBD2. Germline V lookup: CDR1 SGHVS, CDR2 FQNEAQ. The CDR3 spans 17 residues. Trimming at V came to 1 base and at J to 5 bases, leaving 9 bases not matched to a gene. The CDR3 nucleotides are TGTGCCAGCAGCTTAGGGCCACTAGCGGGAGCTGGGGAGACCCAGTACTTC. This sequence encodes CASSLGPLAGAGETQYF. Using reference TRBV7-8 and TRBJ2-5 for the parts outside the CDR3, the full variable domain is GAGVSQSPRYKVAKRGQDVALRCDPISGHVSLFWYQQALGQGPEFLTYFQNEAQLDKSGLPSDRFFAERPEGSVSTLKIQRTQQEDSAVYLCASSLGPLAGAGETQYFGPGTRLLVL.

The chain couples TRBV9 to TRBJ1-4; tentative D call: TRBD1 (5 bases). With 2 bases removed from V and 8 bases from J, the gap between germline ends came to 13 bases. This CDR3 comprises 14 residues. Germline V lookup: CDR1 SGDLS, CDR2 YYNGEE. CDR3 sequence (DNA): TGTGCCAGCAGCGTGCGGGGGGGAGCGGAAAAACTGTTTTTT. Translating it yields CASSVRGGAEKLFF.

The genes are TRBV6-1 and TRBJ2-7, with D maybe TRBD1 (6 bases). This CDR3 contains 16 residues. The V gene lost 8 bases and the J gene lost 2 bases, with 22 bases spanning the gap. Germline values: CDR1 MNHNS, CDR2 SASEGT. CDR3 residues: CASCAQQGRTPYEQYF. The CDR3 bases are TGTGCCAGCTGTGCCCAACAGGGTAGGACACCCTACGAGCAGTACTTC.

The chain links TRBV6-1 to TRBJ2-4; 9 bases agree with TRBD1. The trim removed 4 bases at V and 3 bases at J, leaving 4 bases unmatched. The CDR3 consists of 15 residues. Germline CDR1 reads MNHNS; CDR2 reads SASEGT. The CDR3 region has the DNA TGTGCCAGCAGTGCGTGGGACAGGGACAAAAACATTCAGTACTTC. The encoded protein is CASSAWDRDKNIQYF.

The gene calls are TRBV18 and TRBJ2-5; D perhaps matches TRBD1 (6 bases). The CDR3 extends over 14 amino acids. Trimming cost V 3 bases and J 3 bases, with 11 bases left between them. Germline V CDR1 and CDR2: KGHSH, LQKENI. The CDR3 region is CASSPDSKKETQYF. The DNA for the CDR3 is TGTGCCAGCTCACCGGACAGCAAGAAAGAGACCCAGTACTTC.

The chain employs TRBV29-1 and TRBJ2-7; D may be TRBD2 (7 bases). With 2 bases removed from V and 2 bases from J, the gap between germline ends came to 25 bases. The CDR3 extends over 18 amino acids. Per germline, CDR1 SQVTM and CDR2 ANQGSEA. CDR3 sequence: CSVERGGRFGRGAYEQYF. The DNA for the CDR3 is TGCAGCGTTGAAAGGGGGGGTCGATTCGGCAGGGGAGCCTACGAGCAGTACTTC.